This entry is about one T cell receptor beta chain. Its antigen is not identified. All TRB cDNA libraries came from 5' RACE performed with UMI labels. TCRdb reprocessed the 5' RACE reads and reports one entry per CDR3 protein, with no DNA. This repertoire includes around 60,000 distinct CDR3 sequences. This record comes from a study of CXCR3-negative and CXCR3-positive naive CD8 T cells. The germline V gene has CDR1 LGHDT and CDR2 YNNKEL (reference sequence). This CDR3 has 15 amino acids. Study-wide results and caveats: More hydrophobic TRB CDR3s occurred in CXCR3-positive than in CXCR3-negative naive cells. Naive subsets did not differ in surface CD5, and TRB CDR3 properties served to infer TCR strength.

The source of this sequence is a human donor in good health. Some clones in this sample may be carry-over from other donors' samples. The chain recombines TRBV3-1 with TRBJ1-1. Sequencing used naive CXCR3+ CD8+ T cells from blood. The sample's subset: CD45RO-CCR7+CD27+CD95- naive CD8+ T cells expressing CXCR3 (TNR3+). The CDR3: CASSQDPSENTEAFF.